The clone carrying this T cell receptor (beta chain) was seen a single time. Its antigen is undetermined. The data originate from a study of T cell repertoires in cytomegalovirus infection. The CDR3 runs to 14 residues. The germline V gene encodes CDR1 GTSNPN and CDR2 SVGIG (reference sequence). Trimming cost V 0 bases and J 5 bases; bases outside gene matches: 5. TCRdb called the reads again in MiXCR, with one record for every CDR3 protein. This repertoire shows about 69,000 distinct CDR3 sequences, approximately 30% found once; its top ten account for 50% to 65%. The sequencing used CD8+ T cells from cultured PBMCs, collected from culture after CMV antigen stimulation. The rearrangement joins TRBV30 to TRBJ2-5; 8 nucleotides match TRBD1. The sequence derives from a human donor in good health (CMV status not recorded). Some clones in this sample may be carry-over from other donors' samples. CDR3 sequence: CAWSVGRGRETQYF. DNA for the CDR3: TGTGCCTGGAGTGTAGGCAGGGGGCGTGAGACCCAGTACTTC.